These T cell receptor beta chains were read from a single sample in a study of CD8 T cells in ankylosing spondylitis. TCRdb used MiXCR to reprocess the 5' RACE reads, holding one entry per CDR3 protein. The table shows 330,000 or so distinct CDR3 sequences, with 8% occurring only once. The sequenced material came from blood, either unsorted or a sorted T cell fraction (not recorded which). These receptors were collected from a male donor with ankylosing spondylitis. Both conserved end residues are trimmed from each CDR3. The order of the fields is D gene, V gene, CDR3 length, clone size, CDR3 protein. The D gene is left open where the match is weak. The size entry is marked missing in some rows and otherwise reads once, few, many or a size class.

TRBD1,TRBV11-1,18,NA,ASSQSTGTGVLSGANVLT
NA,TRBV12-3/TRBV12-4,13,NA,ASSLSTAALNEQF
NA,TRBV20-1,11,few,SASLIGTPSQY
NA,TRBV6-1,12,few,ASKSGLGSYEQY
NA,TRBV5-5,11,NA,ASSPGMAYEQY
TRBD2,TRBV5-6,17,NA,AISTIRLAGVLSYNEQF
TRBD2,TRBV7-3,13,few,ASSPGLAGSDTQY
NA,TRBV29-1,11,NA,SAEGGKSYEQY
NA,TRBV12-3/TRBV12-4,13,few,ASSFGSGDLETQY
TRBD2,TRBV4-1,16,many,ASSQDLGGTSVSYEQY
NA,TRBV29-1,11,NA,SVVRQNYNEQF
TRBD2,TRBV19,13,NA,ASSQVREWDVELF